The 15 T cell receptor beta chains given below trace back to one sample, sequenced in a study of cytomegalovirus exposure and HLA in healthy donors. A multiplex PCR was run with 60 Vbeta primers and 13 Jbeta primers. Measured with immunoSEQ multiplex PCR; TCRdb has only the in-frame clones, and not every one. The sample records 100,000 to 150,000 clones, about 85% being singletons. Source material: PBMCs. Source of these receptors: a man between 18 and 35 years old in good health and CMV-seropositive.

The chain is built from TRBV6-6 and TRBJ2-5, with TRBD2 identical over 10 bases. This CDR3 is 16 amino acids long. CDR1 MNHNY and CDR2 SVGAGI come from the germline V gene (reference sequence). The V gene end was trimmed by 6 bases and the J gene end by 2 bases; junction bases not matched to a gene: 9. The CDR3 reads CASSLSGGTRQETQYF. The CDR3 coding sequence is TGTGCCAGCAGCCTTAGCGGGGGGACACGACAAGAGACCCAGTACTTC.

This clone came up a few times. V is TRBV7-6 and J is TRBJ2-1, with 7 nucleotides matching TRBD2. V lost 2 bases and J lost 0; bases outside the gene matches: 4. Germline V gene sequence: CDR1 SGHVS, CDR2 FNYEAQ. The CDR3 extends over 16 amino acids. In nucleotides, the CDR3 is TGTGCCAGCAGCTTATCGTGGACTAGCTCCTACAATGAGCAGTTCTTC. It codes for CASSLSWTSSYNEQFF.

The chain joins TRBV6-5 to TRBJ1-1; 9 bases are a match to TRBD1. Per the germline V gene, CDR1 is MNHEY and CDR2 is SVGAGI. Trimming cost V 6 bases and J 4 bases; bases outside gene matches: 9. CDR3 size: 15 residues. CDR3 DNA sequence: TGTGCCAGCAGGAGGACAGGGGCGCGTGTCACTGAAGCTTTCTTT. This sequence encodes CASRRTGARVTEAFF.

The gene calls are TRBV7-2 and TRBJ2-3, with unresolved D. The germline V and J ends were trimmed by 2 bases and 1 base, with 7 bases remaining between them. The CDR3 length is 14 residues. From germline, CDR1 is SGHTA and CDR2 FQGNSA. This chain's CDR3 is CASSLNFGTDTQYF. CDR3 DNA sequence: TGTGCCAGCAGCTTAAATTTCGGCACAGATACGCAGTATTTT.

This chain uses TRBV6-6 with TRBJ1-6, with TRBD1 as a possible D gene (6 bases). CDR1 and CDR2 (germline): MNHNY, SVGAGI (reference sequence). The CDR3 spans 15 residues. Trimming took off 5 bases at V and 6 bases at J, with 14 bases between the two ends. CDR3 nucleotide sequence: TGTGCCAGCAGTCATAGACAGGACCTTAATTCACCCCTCCACTTT. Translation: CASSHRQDLNSPLHF.

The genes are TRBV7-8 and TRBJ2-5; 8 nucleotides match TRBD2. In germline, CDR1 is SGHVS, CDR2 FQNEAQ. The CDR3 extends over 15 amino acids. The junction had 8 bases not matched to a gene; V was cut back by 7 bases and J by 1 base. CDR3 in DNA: TGTGCCAGCACGCTGAGACTAGCGACCCAAGAGACCCAGTACTTC. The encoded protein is CASTLRLATQETQYF.

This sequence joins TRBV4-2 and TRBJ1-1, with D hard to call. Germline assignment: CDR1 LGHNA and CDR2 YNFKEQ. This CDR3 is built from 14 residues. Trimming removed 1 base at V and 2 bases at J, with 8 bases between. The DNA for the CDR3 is TGTGCCAGCAGCCAAGCCCGGGAAAACACTGAAGCTTTCTTT. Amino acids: CASSQARENTEAFF.

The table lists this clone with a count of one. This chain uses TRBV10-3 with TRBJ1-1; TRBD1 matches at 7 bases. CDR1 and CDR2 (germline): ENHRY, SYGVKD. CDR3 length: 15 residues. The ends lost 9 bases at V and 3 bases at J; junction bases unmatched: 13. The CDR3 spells CAMGATGTADTEAFF. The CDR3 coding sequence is TGTGCCATGGGGGCCACCGGGACAGCCGACACTGAAGCTTTCTTT.

DNA of the CDR3: TGTGCCATCAGTGCGTCTAGCGGGAGCTACGAGCAGTACTTC. Translating gives CAISASSGSYEQYF. The chain carries TRBV10-3 and TRBJ2-7; the match to TRBD2 covers 10 bases. This CDR3 has 14 amino acids. From germline, CDR1 is ENHRY and CDR2 SYGVKD. V dropped 4 bases and J dropped 3; count of bases not matched to a gene: 3.

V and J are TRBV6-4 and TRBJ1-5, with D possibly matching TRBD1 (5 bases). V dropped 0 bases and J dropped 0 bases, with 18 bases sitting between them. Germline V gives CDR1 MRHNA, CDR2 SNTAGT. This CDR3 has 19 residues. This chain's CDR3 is CASSDSWGGVYHSNQPQHF. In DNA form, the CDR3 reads TGTGCCAGCAGTGACTCTTGGGGGGGTGTTTATCATAGCAATCAGCCCCAGCATTTT.

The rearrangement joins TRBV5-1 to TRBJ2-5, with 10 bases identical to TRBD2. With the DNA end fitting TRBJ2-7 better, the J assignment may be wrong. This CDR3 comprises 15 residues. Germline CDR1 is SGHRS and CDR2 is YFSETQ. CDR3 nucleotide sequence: TGCGCCAGCAGCTTAATAGGGACTAGCGCCTACGAGCAGTACTTC. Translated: CASSLIGTSAYEQYF.

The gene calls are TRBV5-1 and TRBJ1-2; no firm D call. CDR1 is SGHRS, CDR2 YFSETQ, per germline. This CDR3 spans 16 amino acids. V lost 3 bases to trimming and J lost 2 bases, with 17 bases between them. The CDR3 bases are TGCGCCAGCAGCTCTCAGGATCGGGGTGGGAACTATGGCTACACCTTC. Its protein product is CASSSQDRGGNYGYTF.

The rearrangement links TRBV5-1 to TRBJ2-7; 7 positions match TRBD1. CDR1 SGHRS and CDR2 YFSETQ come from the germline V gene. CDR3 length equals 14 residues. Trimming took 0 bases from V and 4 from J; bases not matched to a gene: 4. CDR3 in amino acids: CASSLAGTEYEQYF. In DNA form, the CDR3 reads TGCGCCAGCAGCTTGGCCGGGACAGAGTACGAGCAGTACTTC.

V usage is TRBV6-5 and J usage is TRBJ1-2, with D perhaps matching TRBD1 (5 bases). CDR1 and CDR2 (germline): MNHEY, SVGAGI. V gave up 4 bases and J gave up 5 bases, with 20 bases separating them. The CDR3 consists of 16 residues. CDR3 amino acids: CASSSTAKRTEYGYTF. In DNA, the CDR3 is TGTGCCAGCAGTTCGACAGCAAAGAGGACGGAATATGGCTACACCTTC.

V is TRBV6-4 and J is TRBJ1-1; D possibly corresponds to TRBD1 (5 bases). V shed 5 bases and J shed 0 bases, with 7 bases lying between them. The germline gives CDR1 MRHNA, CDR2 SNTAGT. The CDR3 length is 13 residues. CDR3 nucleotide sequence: TGTGCCAGCAGTCAGGGATTGAACACTGAAGCTTTCTTT. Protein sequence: CASSQGLNTEAFF.